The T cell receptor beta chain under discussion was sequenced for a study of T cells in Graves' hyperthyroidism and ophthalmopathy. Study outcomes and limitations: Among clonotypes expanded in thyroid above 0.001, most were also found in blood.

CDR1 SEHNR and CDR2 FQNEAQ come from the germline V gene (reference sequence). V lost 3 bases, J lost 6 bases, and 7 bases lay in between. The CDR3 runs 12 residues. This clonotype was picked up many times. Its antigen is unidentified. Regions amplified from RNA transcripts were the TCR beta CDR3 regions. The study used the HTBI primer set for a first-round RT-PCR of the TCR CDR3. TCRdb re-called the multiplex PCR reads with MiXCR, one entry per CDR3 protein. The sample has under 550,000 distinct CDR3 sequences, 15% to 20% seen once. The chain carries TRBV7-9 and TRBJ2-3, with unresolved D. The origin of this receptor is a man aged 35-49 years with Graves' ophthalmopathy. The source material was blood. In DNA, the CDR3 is TGTGCCAGCAGCTTCAGCGACGATACGCAGTATTTT. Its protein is CASSFSDDTQYF.